This section outlines one TCR beta chain sequence together with its context. The data derive from a study of OX40 agonist ivuxolimab in advanced cancers. The data were produced by immunoSEQ multiplex PCR, yet TCRdb's version contains in-frame clones alone and is incomplete. Of tens of thousands of clones listed, around nine tenths are singletons. V dropped 4 bases and J dropped 4 bases, with 12 bases sitting between them. CDR3 length: 14 residues. CDR1 is MGHRA, CDR2 YSYEKL, per germline. The sample consisted of CD4+ or CD8+ T cells sorted from blood, taken in a trial of the OX40 agonist ivuxolimab. This chain links TRBV4-1 with TRBJ2-3; D unclear. The receptor comes from an adult with an advanced solid tumor such as melanoma, head and neck, liver or kidney cancer. CDR3 nucleotides: TGCGCCAGCAGCCGGCTCGACCCTCCAGATACGCAGTATTTT. Translation: CASSRLDPPDTQYF.